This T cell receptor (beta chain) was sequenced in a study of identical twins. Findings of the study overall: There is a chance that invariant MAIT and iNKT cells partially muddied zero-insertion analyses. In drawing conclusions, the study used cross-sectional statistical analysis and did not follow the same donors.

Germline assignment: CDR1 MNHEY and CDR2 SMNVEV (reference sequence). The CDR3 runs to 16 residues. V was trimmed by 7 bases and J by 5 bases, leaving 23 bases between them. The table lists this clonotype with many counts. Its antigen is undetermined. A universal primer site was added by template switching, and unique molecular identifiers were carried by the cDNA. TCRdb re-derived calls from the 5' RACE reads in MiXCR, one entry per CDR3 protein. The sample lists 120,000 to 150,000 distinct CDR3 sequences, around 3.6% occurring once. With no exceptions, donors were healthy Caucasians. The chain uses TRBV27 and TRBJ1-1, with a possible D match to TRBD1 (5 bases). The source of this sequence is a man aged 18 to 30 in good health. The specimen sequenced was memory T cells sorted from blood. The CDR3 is CASMRRGVGGETEAFF. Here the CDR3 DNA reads TGTGCCAGCATGCGGCGTGGGGTGGGGGGAGAAACTGAAGCTTTCTTT.